Sequencing of this TCR beta chain was carried out in a study of blood T cell repertoires in COVID-19. Across the study: The origin of the acute and convalescent COVID-19 samples was the United States, Italy and Spain.

Germline CDR1 reads LGHNA; CDR2 reads YNFKEQ. Unmatched junction bases numbered 9, after V lost 0 bases and J lost 4 bases. The CDR3 loop spans 17 amino acids. Patients in Seattle were enrolled during active infection, then followed longitudinally. TCRdb's table, derived via immunoSEQ multiplex PCR, lists solely in-frame clones and lacks some. The sample has roughly 160,000 clones; about four fifths are singletons. Sequencing input: peripheral blood. The receptor was derived from a woman aged 60-75 years with COVID-19, enrolled during active disease. The chain is built from TRBV4-2 and TRBJ1-2; 9 positions agree with TRBD1. This CDR3 is CASSQDRSRTGVYGYTF. In nucleotides, the CDR3 is TGTGCCAGCAGCCAAGATCGGAGTAGGACAGGGGTCTATGGCTACACCTTC.